This T cell receptor (beta chain) derives from a study of T cell clonality in common variable immunodeficiency. Equal genomic DNA amounts from CVID and control samples were sequenced. Data came from immunoSEQ multiplex PCR; TCRdb stores just in-frame clones and leaves some out. Recorded here are fewer than 70,000 clones, none singletons. CDR3 length: 13 residues. Per the germline V gene, CDR1 is MNHEY and CDR2 is SVGEGT. V lost 0 bases, J lost 2 bases, and 4 bases lay in between. This clone was seen repeatedly, ten times or more. The read ends 3 residues early relative to the CDR3; the germline J gene fills the gap.

The chain links TRBV6-2 or TRBV6-3 to TRBJ1-1; D is ambiguous. This sequence originates from a person aged 18 to 75 in good health. The sequencing sample was made of peripheral blood mononuclear cells. The part of the CDR3 DNA that was read is TGTGCCAGCAGTTACTCGAGCAACACTGAA. Its protein product is CASSYSSNTE. The full-length CDR3 reads as CASSYSSNTEAFF.